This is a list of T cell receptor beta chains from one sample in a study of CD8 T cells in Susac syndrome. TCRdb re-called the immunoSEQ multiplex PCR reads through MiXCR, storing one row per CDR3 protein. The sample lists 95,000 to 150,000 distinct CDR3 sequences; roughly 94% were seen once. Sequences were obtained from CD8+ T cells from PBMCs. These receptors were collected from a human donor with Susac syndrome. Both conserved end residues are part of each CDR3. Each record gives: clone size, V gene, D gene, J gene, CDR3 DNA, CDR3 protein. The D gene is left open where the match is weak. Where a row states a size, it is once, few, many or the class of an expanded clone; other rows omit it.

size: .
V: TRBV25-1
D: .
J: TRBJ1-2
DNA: TGTGCCAGCAGCCTCGCTAGTGGGGCCACAGGGACGGGCTACACCTTC
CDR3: CASSLASGATGTGYTF

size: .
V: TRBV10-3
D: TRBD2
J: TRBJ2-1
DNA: TGTGCCATCTCGGACGGGGGGGCCGATGAGCAGTTCTTC
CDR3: CAISDGGADEQFF

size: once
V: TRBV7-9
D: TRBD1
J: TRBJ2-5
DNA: TGTGCCAGCAGCGCACGGACAGGGTCTGGGGAGACCCAGTACTTC
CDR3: CASSARTGSGETQYF

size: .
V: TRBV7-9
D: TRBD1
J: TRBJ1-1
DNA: TGTGCCAGCAGTCGTGACAGGGGCGGTGAAGCTTTCTTT
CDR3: CASSRDRGGEAFF

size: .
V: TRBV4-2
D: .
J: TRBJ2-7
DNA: TGTGCCAGCAGCGGCCGGGACGGAGCGTACGAGCAGTACTTC
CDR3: CASSGRDGAYEQYF

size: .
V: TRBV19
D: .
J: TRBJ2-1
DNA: TGTGCCAGTAGTATAGATCGCGGTAATGAGCAGTTCTTC
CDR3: CASSIDRGNEQFF

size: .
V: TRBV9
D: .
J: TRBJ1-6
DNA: TGTGCCAGCAGCGAAGGGGGTTTTAATTCACCCCTCCACTTT
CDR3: CASSEGGFNSPLHF

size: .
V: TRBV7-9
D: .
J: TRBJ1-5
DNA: TGTGCCAGCAGCTTAGATGTTTTCAATCAGCCCCAGCATTTT
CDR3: CASSLDVFNQPQHF

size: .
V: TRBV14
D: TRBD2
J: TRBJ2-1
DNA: TGTGCCAGCAGCCAGCCCGGACTAGCGGGGCGTCGGGATGAGCAGTTCTTC
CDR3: CASSQPGLAGRRDEQFF

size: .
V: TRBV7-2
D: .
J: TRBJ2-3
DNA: TGTGCCAGCAGCTGGGTCGGGGGTCGGGCAGATACGCAGTATTTT
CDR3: CASSWVGGRADTQYF

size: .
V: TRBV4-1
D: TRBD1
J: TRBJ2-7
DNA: TGCGCCAGCAGCGGCCGACAGGGAGAATCCTACGAGCAGTACTTC
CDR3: CASSGRQGESYEQYF

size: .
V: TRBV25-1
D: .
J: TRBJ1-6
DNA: TGTGCCAGCAGTGAAGCGGACAGAACATTGGGCCCCCCACCCCTCCACTTT
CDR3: CASSEADRTLGPPPLHF

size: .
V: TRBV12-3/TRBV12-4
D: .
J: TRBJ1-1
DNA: TGTGCCAGCAGTCCAGGGAAAACTGAAGCTTTCTTT
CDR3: CASSPGKTEAFF

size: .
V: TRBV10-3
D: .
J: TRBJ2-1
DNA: TGTGCCATACAGCCCCCCTTGGGGAATGAGCAGTTCTTC
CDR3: CAIQPPLGNEQFF

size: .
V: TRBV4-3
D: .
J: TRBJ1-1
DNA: TGCGCCAGCAGCCTAGGGTCGTCCACCAGAGCTTTCTTT
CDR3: CASSLGSSTRAFF

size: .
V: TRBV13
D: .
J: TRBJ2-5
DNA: TGTGCCAGCAGGACTGGGACACAAGAGACCCAGTACTTC
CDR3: CASRTGTQETQYF

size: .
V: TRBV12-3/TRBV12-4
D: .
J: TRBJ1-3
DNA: TGTGCCAGCATCCTTTTGGCGTCTGGAAACACCATATATTTT
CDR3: CASILLASGNTIYF

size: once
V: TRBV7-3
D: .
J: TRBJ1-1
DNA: TGTGCCAGCAGCTTAACTGCGACAGTTGAAGCTTTCTTT
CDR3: CASSLTATVEAFF